This T cell receptor beta chain was sequenced during a study of CD8 T cells in ankylosing spondylitis. CDR3 length: 15 amino acids. V was shortened by 0 bases and J by 0 bases, with 8 bases between the two germline ends. Germline loops: CDR1 SEHNR, CDR2 FQNEAQ (reference sequence). This clonotype was recorded many times. Quantitative 5'-RACE with molecular barcodes was used to make the TCR beta libraries. Using its own MiXCR run on the 5' RACE reads, TCRdb lists one record per CDR3 protein. Found here are roughly 200,000 distinct CDR3 sequences, 9.5% to 15% of them singletons; the top ten hold 16%. The sequence was obtained from a male donor with ankylosing spondylitis or in good health (not recorded which). The chain joins TRBV7-9 to TRBJ1-1; possibly TRBD1 for D (6 bases). Sequenced input: blood, either unsorted or a sorted T cell fraction (not recorded which). In DNA form, the CDR3 reads TGTGCCAGCAGCTTAGCGCAGGGGTTGAACACTGAAGCTTTCTTT. This encodes CASSLAQGLNTEAFF.